This T cell receptor (beta chain) was recorded in a study of cytomegalovirus exposure and HLA in healthy donors. Study in general: From HLA-typed donors, an early data release held some 80 million unique TCRs.

Regarding this clone: What it binds is unknown.

J lost 2 bases, V lost 5 bases, and 11 bases had no gene match. The CDR3 contains 16 residues. The V gene's germline CDR1 is PRHDT and CDR2 FYEKMQ (reference sequence). Both 60 Vbeta primers and 13 Jbeta primers went into the PCR. Sequenced by immunoSEQ multiplex PCR; TCRdb stores in-frame clones only, minus some. The sample yields hundreds of thousands of clones, almost 85% seen once. Whole-study findings and limits: In a later analysis, DRB1 alleles had the most associated TCRs; HLA-C alleles the fewest.

This TCR was recovered from a middle-aged woman in good health and CMV-seronegative. The genes are TRBV13 and TRBJ2-7, with TRBD2 matching over 8 bases. The specimen was PBMCs. The CDR3 sequence is CASSLRGGQGPYEQYF. For the CDR3, the DNA is TGTGCCAGCAGCCTACGGGGGGGGCAGGGGCCCTACGAGCAGTACTTC.